This T cell receptor (beta chain) was identified during a study of T cell responses to AZD1222 COVID-19 vaccine (dated by TCRdb to about 2021). About the investigation overall: AZD1222 recipients with second doses at about 4 weeks or about 12 weeks were pooled, because spike-specific TCR depth and breadth did not differ between schedules. TCR sequencing covered roughly 230 trial participants: about 210 given two doses of AZD1222 and about 26 given two doses of MenACWY control vaccine. Trial participants were enrolled by age into 18-55, 56-69 and 70-plus year subgroups, with roughly 160, 29 and 62 TCR-sequenced participants respectively. Here is what the overall study found, with its caveats: Because no samples from the day 14 peak response were available, repertoires could be characterized only after the peak T cell response. The whole spike protein was spanned by vaccine-associated CD4 TCRs, and dominant responses were seen in regions 160-218 and 743-854. The 56-69-year group was small, and its depth increase did not reach significance, likely because of low power. Conclusions about previously exposed vaccinees are limited, since just six AZD1222 recipients were seropositive for SARS-CoV-2 at baseline. Most participants were white British and females outnumbered males, and the authors suggested that clonal diversity may have been underestimated. Reportedly, almost half of the unique spike-specific TCRs recognized epitopes lying outside the regions that are mutated in the B.1.351 and B.1.1.7 variants. A significant rise in spike-specific TCR breadth and depth was observed after two AZD1222 doses relative to day 0 and relative to MenACWY recipients.

The junction shows trimming of 6 bases on V and 10 bases on J, plus 13 bases between the germline ends. Inclusive of the bounding cysteine and phenylalanine, the CDR3 is 13 residues long. CDR3 DNA is the only sequence kept; it has 39 bases, read in frame from the first base. The germline V gene sets CDR1 to SGHTA and CDR2 to FQGNSA. A note on this clone: Its antigen target is currently unknown. No quality values exist for individual bases; no much larger clone is one base distant.

The CDR3 regions of human TCRbeta chains were analyzed by immunosequencing. Concerning the study's data processing: TCRs in the repertoires were matched against a reference library of SARS-CoV-2-specific TCRs that had been generated with the MIRA antigen-specificity platform. Breadth meant the fraction of unique TCRs that were SARS-CoV-2-associated, whereas depth meant the fraction of total T cells that were SARS-CoV-2-associated. Using the MIRA data, each spike-specific TCR was assigned both to the spike region to which the TCR was reactive and to a CD4 or CD8 class. Log10-transformed breadth and depth values were compared by one-way ANOVA with Sidak's multiple comparisons tests. As stored in TCRdb, this immuneACCESS dataset retains in-frame rearrangements with V and J assigned. A fraction of the clones does not appear; measured against another copy, unresolved V genes explain less than half of the discrepancy, and the remainder lacks a known reason. D and trimming come from the DNA, and the V and J calls and clone size come from that table. The table for this sample lists around 200,000 clones; approximately 91% of them were counted only once. In total, the top ten clones hold 0.99% of the sample.

In light of the paper, this sample's time point label describes: baseline before first vaccination. Samples from vaccinated people were obtained from the UK trials COV001 and COV002, which included a single-blind randomized controlled phase 2/3 trial of AZD1222 (ChAdOx1 nCoV-19) in healthy adults. Trial participant PBMC samples were collected at day 0 and day 28 after the second dose for TCRbeta chain sequencing. The input for sequencing was peripheral blood, taken on day 0 of AZD1222 vaccination. This sequence uses TRBV7-2 and TRBJ1-6; the D segment cannot be called with confidence. This TCR derives from an adult in good health. The encoded CDR3 is CASSLPSASPLHF. DNA sequence: TGTGCCAGCAGTCTCCCTTCAGCGTCACCCCTCCACTTT.